The T cell receptor beta chain under discussion was sequenced for a study of blood T cells in healthy people across ages. The second PCR ran 7 to 11 cycles with a sample-barcoded 5' primer and J-beta primers. Every single cDNA molecule received a tag from a template-switch adaptor with 12 random nucleotides. One entry per CDR3 protein results from TCRdb running MiXCR on the 5' RACE reads. The repertoire holds around 1,700,000 distinct CDR3 sequences, with 25% to 30% as singletons. Study-level points and caveats: Unknown donor CMV status possibly confounded expanded clonotype changes. Naive CD4+ cell counts and diversity both ran higher in long-lived than in aged donors.

A remark on this clonotype: Its antigen is undetermined.

Drawing of peripheral blood yielded about 10 milliliters from each donor. The receptor was isolated from a woman aged 25 to 45 in good health. Sequencing was carried out using blood.

This CDR3 reads CSAWQGAGNQPQHF. The CDR3 nucleotides are TGCAGTGCTTGGCAGGGGGCTGGCAATCAGCCCCAGCATTTT. V and J are TRBV20-1 and TRBJ1-5; 8 bases align to TRBD1. Looked up from germline, CDR1 is DFQATT and CDR2 is SNEGSKA (reference sequence). Trimming at V came to 5 bases and at J to 2 bases, leaving 5 bases not matched to a gene. The CDR3 has 14 residues.